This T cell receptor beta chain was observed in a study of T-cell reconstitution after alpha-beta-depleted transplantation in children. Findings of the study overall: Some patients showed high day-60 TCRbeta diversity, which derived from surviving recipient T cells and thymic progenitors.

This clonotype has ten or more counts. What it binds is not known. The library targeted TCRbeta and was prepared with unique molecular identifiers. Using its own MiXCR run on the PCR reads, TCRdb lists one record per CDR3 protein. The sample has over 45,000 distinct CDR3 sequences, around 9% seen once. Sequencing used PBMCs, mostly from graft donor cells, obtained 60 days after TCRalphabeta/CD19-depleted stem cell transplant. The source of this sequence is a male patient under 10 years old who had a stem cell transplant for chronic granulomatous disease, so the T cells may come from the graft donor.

The CDR3 nucleotides read TGCAGTGCTGGGCACTACGAGCAGTACTTC. Its translation is CSAGHYEQYF. The chain joins TRBV20-1 to TRBJ2-7; D ambiguous. The CDR3 is 10 amino acids. Germline loops: CDR1 DFQATT, CDR2 SNEGSKA (reference sequence). The V and J ends lost 5 bases and 3 bases respectively, with 5 bases between them.